This TCR beta chain is from a study of beta chain features in type 1 diabetes listed by TCRdb under 2018. About the full investigation: No differences in mean age, gender distribution, total cell number or subset yield were found between patients and healthy donors. Across all samples, almost 110 million sorted cells were examined, and cell number per subset correlated strongly with RNA yield. The study compared the TCRB repertoires of sorted circulating CD4+ T cell subsets in recently diagnosed type 1 diabetes patients with those in matched healthy donors. Whereas all 30 or so donors provided naive and central memory subsets, regulatory and stem cell-like memory subsets were isolated from just 8 patients and roughly 8 healthy donors. Here is what the overall study found, with its caveats: At VDJ recombination sites, patients with type 1 diabetes made fewer insertions and deleted more nucleotides, a pattern implying thymic rearrangement abnormalities. Because the HLA sub-analyses included only small numbers of individuals, any influence of HLA type on TCRB rearrangement was left unresolved. Type 1 diabetes patients showed a moderate but significant shortening of TCRB CDR3 length in all four CD4+ subsets. Naive, central memory and regulatory TCRB repertoires appeared to be more alike among patients than among healthy donors. Shorter templates might have been favored by PCR, but patient and control samples were amplified and corrected together, so both groups would have been affected equally by any skew. Sequencing cDNA rather than genomic DNA could over-represent highly expressing activated cells, although activation and CD3 levels did not differ between groups.

Remarks on this clone: There is no known antigen for this receptor. Per-nucleotide qualities are absent, and no much larger clonotype sits a single base away.

The High Capacity cDNA Reverse Transcription Kit was used to reverse transcribe all of the isolated RNA, meaning that expressed TCRB transcripts were what got sequenced. Deep immunoSEQ sequencing was performed on naive, central memory and regulatory T cell samples, with an average of about 3.6 million total reads per sample. Sorted cells were lysed in RLT buffer and RNA was extracted with DNase-treated RNeasy Micro or Mini kits, depending on cell number. Each cell subset was processed on its own to prevent cross-contamination, while patient and healthy donor samples were processed together. Using the immunoSEQ multiplex PCR, TCRB sequences were amplified from cDNA into 87-bp fragments spanning the CDR3 region. The amplicons were sequenced using the Illumina HiSeq platform. Regarding the original processing steps: PCR bias was computationally corrected using synthetic template baselines, reads within Hamming distance 2 were collapsed, and singletons that could not be merged were discarded. Reads were aligned to IMGT to assign V, D and J genes, CDR3 length, and insertions or deletions at six rearrangement sites. Within each subset, clonotype counts were normalized to the number of sorted cells before true diversity and Gini coefficients were calculated with the tcR R package. The overlap coefficient, calculated on TCRB nucleotide sequences, was used to measure repertoire sharing. Out-of-frame TCRB sequences from naive cells were analyzed as a proxy for the pre-selection repertoire. TCRdb took over this immuneACCESS table, retaining in-frame rearrangements with V and J assigned. Such tables are incomplete; in checked studies, under half of the missing clones stem from an unresolved V gene, and the remainder is unexplained. D and trimming were read from the DNA, whereas the V and J calls and clone size are those reported in that table. The sample data list approximately 240,000 clones, and under 20% of these were observed just once. Approximately 0.086% of the sample goes to the ten largest clones.

Reading the germline V gene gives CDR1 SQVTM and CDR2 ANQGSEA. V sheds 7 bases and J sheds 0 bases, leaving 15 bases between their ends. Including cysteine and phenylalanine, the CDR3 has 15 amino acids. The entry retains the CDR3 DNA only, 45 bases that are in frame from base 1. Each donor gave one peripheral blood draw, approximately 110 mL on average, collected into heparinised tubes. A BD FACSAria II was used to sort naive, central memory, regulatory and stem cell-like memory CD4+ T cells with a panel that included CD45RO, CCR7, CD25, CD127, CD95 and CD27. All sorted populations exceeded 98% purity. PBMCs were isolated immediately by Lymphoprep density gradient centrifugation and stained directly without culture. To minimize batch effects, samples were stained and sorted in pairs, one healthy donor with one patient per experiment.

The chain is encoded by TRBV29-1 joined to TRBJ2-2; matching of 6 bases hints at TRBD1 as the D gene. What was sequenced was naive CD4+ T cells from blood. According to the study, the label for this sample's cell subset or site signals: true naive CD4+ T cells. This TCR was sampled from a man younger than 45 with type 1 diabetes. The bases read TGCAGCGGTGGCCGGGACACATCGAACACCGGGGAGCTGTTTTTT. The translation is CSGGRDTSNTGELFF.